The 5 T cell receptor beta chains listed next were all sequenced from one sample in a study of OX40 agonist ivuxolimab in advanced cancers. Assay used: immunoSEQ multiplex PCR; TCRdb lists only in-frame clones, some missing. The table shows 9,500 to 13,000 clones, with around 80% occurring only once. Here the sequenced sample was CD4+ or CD8+ T cells sorted from blood, taken in a trial of the OX40 agonist ivuxolimab. The source is an adult with an advanced solid tumor such as melanoma, head and neck, liver or kidney cancer.

The chain combines TRBV27 with TRBJ1-6, with D unresolved. Germline loops: CDR1 MNHEY, CDR2 SMNVEV (reference sequence). The CDR3 has 13 amino acids. V was clipped by 9 bases and J by 3 bases, with 9 bases between them. The CDR3 is CASSRIYNSPLHF. CDR3 nucleotides: TGTGCCAGTTCCAGGATCTATAATTCACCCCTCCACTTT.

This chain joins TRBV5-1 and TRBJ1-1; D is ambiguous. Germline V CDR1 and CDR2: SGHRS, YFSETQ. This CDR3 comprises 16 residues. With 4 bases removed from V and 5 bases from J, the gap between germline ends came to 21 bases. The CDR3 nucleotides read TGCGCCAGCAGCCTAGTATTTTCTGGTTTGGAAACTGAAGCTTTCTTT. Protein product: CASSLVFSGLETEAFF.

A single count supports this clone. The V gene is TRBV6-5, the J gene TRBJ2-7; D not certain. The V gene lost 6 bases and the J gene lost 2 bases, with 5 bases spanning the gap. This CDR3 is 11 amino acids long. Germline V gene lookup returns CDR1 MNHEY and CDR2 SVGAGI. CDR3 residues: CASRSTYEQYF. The CDR3 DNA reads TGTGCCAGCAGGTCTACCTACGAGCAGTACTTC.

The chain combines TRBV5-8 with TRBJ2-1; 7 bases align to TRBD1. Germline V gives CDR1 SGHTS, CDR2 YDEGEE. The junction had 4 bases not matched to a gene; V was cut back by 2 bases and J by 2 bases. This CDR3 is built from 15 residues. The CDR3 DNA is TGTGCCAGCAGCTTAGGCGACAGGGCCTACAATGAGCAGTTCTTC. It is translated as CASSLGDRAYNEQFF.

This clone was seen only once. This chain joins TRBV27 and TRBJ1-3, with TRBD1 matching over 8 bases. The CDR3 extends over 14 amino acids. The germline V gene encodes CDR1 MNHEY and CDR2 SMNVEV (reference sequence). Trimming at V came to 5 bases and at J to 3 bases, leaving 3 bases not matched to a gene. The CDR3 spells CASSPDRDGNTIYF. In nucleotides, the CDR3 is TGTGCCAGCAGTCCGGACAGGGATGGAAACACCATATATTTT.